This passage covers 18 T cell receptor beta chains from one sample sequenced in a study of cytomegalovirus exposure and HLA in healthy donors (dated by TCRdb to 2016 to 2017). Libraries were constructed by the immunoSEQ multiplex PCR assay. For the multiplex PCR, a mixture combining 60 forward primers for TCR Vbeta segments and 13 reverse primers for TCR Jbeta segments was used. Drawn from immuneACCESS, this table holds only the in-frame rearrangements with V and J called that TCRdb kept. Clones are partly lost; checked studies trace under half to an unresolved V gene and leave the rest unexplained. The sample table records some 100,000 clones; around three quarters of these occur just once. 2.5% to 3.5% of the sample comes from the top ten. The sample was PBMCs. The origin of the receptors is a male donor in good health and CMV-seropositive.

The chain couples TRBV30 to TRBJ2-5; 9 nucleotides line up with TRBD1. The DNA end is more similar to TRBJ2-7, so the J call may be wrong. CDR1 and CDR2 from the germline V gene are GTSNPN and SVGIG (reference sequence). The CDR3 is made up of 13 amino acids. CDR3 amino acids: CAWSRDRVNEQYF. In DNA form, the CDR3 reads TGTGCCTGGAGCCGGGACAGGGTCAACGAGCAGTACTTC.

The CDR3 spells CASSQRTVNYGYTF. CDR3 DNA: TGCGCCAGCAGCCAACGGACAGTTAACTATGGCTACACCTTC. The chain couples TRBV4-1 to TRBJ1-2, with D possibly being TRBD1 (6 bases). The germline CDR1 and CDR2 sequences are MGHRA and YSYEKL. This CDR3 region has 14 residues. Trimming left V 2 bases short and J 1 base short, with 8 bases between.

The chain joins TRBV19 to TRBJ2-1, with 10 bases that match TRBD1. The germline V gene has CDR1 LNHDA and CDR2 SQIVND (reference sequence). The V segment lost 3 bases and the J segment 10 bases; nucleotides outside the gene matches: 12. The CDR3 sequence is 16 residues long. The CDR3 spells CASSMGQGQGIWEQFF. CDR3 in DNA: TGTGCCAGTAGTATGGGGCAGGGACAGGGGATTTGGGAGCAGTTCTTC.

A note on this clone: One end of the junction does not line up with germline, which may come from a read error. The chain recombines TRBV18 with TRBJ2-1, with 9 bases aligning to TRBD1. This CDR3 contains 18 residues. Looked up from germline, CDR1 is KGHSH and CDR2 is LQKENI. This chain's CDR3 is CASSPLSLGQGNRNEQFF. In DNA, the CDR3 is TGTGCCAGCTCGCCACTCTCTCTAGGACAGGGGAATAGGAATGAGCAGTTCTTC. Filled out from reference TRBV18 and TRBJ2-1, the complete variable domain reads NAGVMQNPRHLVRRRGQEARLRCSPMKGHSHVYWYRQLPEEGLKFMVYLQKENIIDESGMPKERFSAEFPKEGPSILRIQQVVRGDSAAYFCASSPLSLGQGNRNEQFFGPGTRLTVL.

CDR3 sequence: CAISAGVETTEAFF. CDR3 in DNA: TGTGCCATCAGTGCAGGGGTGGAGACCACTGAAGCTTTCTTT. The genes are TRBV10-3 and TRBJ1-1; tentatively, D is TRBD1 (6 bases). The length of the CDR3 is 14 residues. Trimming removed 4 bases at V and 4 bases at J, with 13 bases between. Looked up from germline, CDR1 is ENHRY and CDR2 is SYGVKD.

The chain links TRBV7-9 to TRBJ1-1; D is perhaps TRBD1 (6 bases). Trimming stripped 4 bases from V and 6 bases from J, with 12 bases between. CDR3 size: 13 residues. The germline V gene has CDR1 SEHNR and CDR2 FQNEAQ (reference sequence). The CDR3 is CASSSQGKAEAFF. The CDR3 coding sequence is TGTGCCAGCAGCTCACAGGGAAAGGCTGAAGCTTTCTTT.

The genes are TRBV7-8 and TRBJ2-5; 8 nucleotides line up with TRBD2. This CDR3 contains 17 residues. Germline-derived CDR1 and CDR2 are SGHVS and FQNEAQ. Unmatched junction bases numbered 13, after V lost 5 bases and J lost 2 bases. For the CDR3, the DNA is TGTGCCAGCAGCGTAGGGCCCGGGACTAGGAGACAAGAGACCCAGTACTTC. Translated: CASSVGPGTRRQETQYF.

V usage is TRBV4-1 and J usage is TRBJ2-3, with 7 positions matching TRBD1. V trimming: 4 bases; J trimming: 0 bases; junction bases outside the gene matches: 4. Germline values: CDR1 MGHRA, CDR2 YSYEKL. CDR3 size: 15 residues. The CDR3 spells CASSRQGLSTDTQYF. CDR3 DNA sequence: TGCGCCAGCAGCCGACAGGGCCTTAGCACAGATACGCAGTATTTT.

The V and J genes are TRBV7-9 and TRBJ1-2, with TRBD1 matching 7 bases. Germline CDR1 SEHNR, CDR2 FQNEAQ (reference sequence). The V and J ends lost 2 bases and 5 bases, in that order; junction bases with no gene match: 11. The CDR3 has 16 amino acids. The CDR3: CASSLSGKGGLYGYTF. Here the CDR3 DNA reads TGTGCCAGCAGCTTATCGGGGAAAGGGGGCTTATATGGCTACACCTTC. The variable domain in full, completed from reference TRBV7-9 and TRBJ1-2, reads DTGVSQNPRHKITKRGQNVTFRCDPISEHNRLYWYRQTLGQGPEFLTYFQNEAQLEKSRLLSDRFSAERPKGSFSTLEIQRTEQGDSAMYLCASSLSGKGGLYGYTFGSGTRLTVV.

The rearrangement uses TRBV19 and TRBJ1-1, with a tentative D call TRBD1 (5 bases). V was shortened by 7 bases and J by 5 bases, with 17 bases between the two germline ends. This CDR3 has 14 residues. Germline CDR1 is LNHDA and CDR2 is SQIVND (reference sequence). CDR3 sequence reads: CASTKSQGRTEAFF. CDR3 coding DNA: TGTGCCAGTACTAAGAGCCAGGGTCGGACTGAAGCTTTCTTT.

The CDR3 region has the DNA TGTGCTAGTGGTTTCCGGGGGGGGAGCAATCAGCCCCAGCATTTT. Its protein product is CASGFRGGSNQPQHF. V is TRBV12-5 and J is TRBJ1-5, with a tentative D call TRBD1 (5 bases). CDR1 and CDR2 (germline): LGHNT, FRNRAP. V dropped 3 bases and J dropped 1 base, with 10 bases sitting between them. This CDR3 has 15 residues.

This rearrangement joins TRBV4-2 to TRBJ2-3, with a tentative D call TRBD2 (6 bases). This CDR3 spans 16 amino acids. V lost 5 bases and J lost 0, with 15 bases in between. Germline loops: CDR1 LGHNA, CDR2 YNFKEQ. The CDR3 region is CASSYAGTPSTDTQYF. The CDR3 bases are TGTGCCAGCAGCTACGCCGGGACTCCGAGCACAGATACGCAGTATTTT.

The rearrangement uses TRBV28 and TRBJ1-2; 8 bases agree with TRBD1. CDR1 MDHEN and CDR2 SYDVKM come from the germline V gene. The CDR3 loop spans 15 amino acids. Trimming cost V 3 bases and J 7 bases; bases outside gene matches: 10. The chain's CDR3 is CASSFPPGTGAGYTF. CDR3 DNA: TGTGCCAGCAGTTTTCCCCCCGGGACAGGAGCTGGCTACACCTTC.

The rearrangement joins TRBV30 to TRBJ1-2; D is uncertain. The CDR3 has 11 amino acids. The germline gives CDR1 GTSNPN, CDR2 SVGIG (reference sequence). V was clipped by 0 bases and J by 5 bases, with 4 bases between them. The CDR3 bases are TGTGCCTGGAGTGTACGGTATGGCTACACCTTC. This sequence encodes CAWSVRYGYTF. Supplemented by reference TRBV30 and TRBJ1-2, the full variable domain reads SQTIHQWPATLVQPVGSPLSLECTVEGTSNPNLYWYRQAAGRGLQLLFYSVGIGQISSEVPQNLSASRPQDRQFILSSKKLLLSDSGFYLCAWSVRYGYTFGSGTRLTVV.

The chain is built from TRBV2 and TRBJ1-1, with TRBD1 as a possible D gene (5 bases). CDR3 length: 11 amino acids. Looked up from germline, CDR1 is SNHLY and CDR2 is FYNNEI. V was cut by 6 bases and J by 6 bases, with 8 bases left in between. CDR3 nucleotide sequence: TGTGCCAGCAGCGGGGGATCTGAAGCTTTCTTT. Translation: CASSGGSEAFF.

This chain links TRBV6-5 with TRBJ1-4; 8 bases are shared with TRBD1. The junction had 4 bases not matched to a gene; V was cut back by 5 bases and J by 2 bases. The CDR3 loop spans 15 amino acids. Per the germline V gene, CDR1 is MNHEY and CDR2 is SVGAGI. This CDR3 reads CASSRTGGTNEKLFF. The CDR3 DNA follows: TGTGCCAGCAGTCGCACAGGGGGGACTAATGAAAAACTGTTTTTT.

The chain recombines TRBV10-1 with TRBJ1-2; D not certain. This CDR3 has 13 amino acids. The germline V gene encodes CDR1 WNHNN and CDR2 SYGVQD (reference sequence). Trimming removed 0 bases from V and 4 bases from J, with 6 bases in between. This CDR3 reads CASSESCSYGYTF. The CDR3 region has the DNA TGCGCCAGCAGTGAGTCTTGCAGCTATGGCTACACCTTC.

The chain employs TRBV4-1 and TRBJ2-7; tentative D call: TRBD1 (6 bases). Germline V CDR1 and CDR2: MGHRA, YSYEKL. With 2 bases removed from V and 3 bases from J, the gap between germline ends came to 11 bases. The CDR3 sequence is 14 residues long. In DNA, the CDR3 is TGCGCCAGCAGCCAACCGGGACACCTCTACGAGCAGTACTTC. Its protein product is CASSQPGHLYEQYF.